Below, 24 T cell receptor beta chains from the same sample are listed, as sequenced in a study of T-cell reconstitution after alpha-beta-depleted transplantation in children. Molecular barcoding with unique molecular identifiers was used for the TCRbeta library. TCRdb itself ran the PCR reads through MiXCR, one entry per CDR3 protein. The sample contains about 440,000 distinct CDR3 sequences, over 40% of which appear only once. Sequenced material: PBMCs, taken before TCRalphabeta/CD19-depleted stem cell transplant. The receptor source for this set is a girl under 10 years old with aplastic anemia, due to receive a stem cell transplant.

The V gene is TRBV10-3, the J gene TRBJ2-2; D is undetermined. Germline V gene lookup returns CDR1 ENHRY and CDR2 SYGVKD. The ends were cut back, 3 bases at V and 5 bases at J, with 10 bases in the middle. The CDR3 has 14 residues. The CDR3 DNA is TGTGCCATCAGTGATTCTACAGTGACCGGGGAGCTGTTTTTT. It specifies CAISDSTVTGELFF.

This clonotype was counted between two and nine times. The V gene is TRBV6-1, the J gene TRBJ2-3; a weak D match, TRBD1 (6 bases). This CDR3 is 15 amino acids long. V dropped 6 bases and J dropped 8 bases, with 21 bases sitting between them. The germline gives CDR1 MNHNS, CDR2 SASEGT. In DNA form, the CDR3 reads TGTGCCAGCAGGAGGTCCCAGGGGCCGGGTGGTACGCAGTATTTT. This translates into CASRRSQGPGGTQYF.

This rearrangement joins TRBV4-1 to TRBJ1-1; D gene ambiguous. The CDR3 runs to 14 residues. V was trimmed by 2 bases and J by 6 bases, leaving 13 bases between them. Germline-derived CDR1 and CDR2 are MGHRA and YSYEKL. This chain's CDR3 is CASSQPALTAEAFF. The DNA of the CDR3 is TGCGCCAGCAGCCAACCCGCTCTGACTGCTGAAGCTTTCTTT.

As DNA, the CDR3 is TGTGCCAGCAGCTTGCGTCGGACCGGGACTAGCAATGCAGATACGCAGTATTTT. Translating gives CASSLRRTGTSNADTQYF. V usage is TRBV7-2 and J usage is TRBJ2-3, with 9 bases that match TRBD2. Germline trimming cut 3 bases from V and 4 bases from J; bases unmatched to any gene: 14. From germline, CDR1 is SGHTA and CDR2 FQGNSA. The CDR3 contains 18 residues.

This chain links TRBV20-1 with TRBJ2-1; no clear D gene. V lost 1 base, J lost 2 bases, and 21 bases lay in between. This CDR3 region has 18 residues. CDR1 and CDR2 from the germline V gene are DFQATT and SNEGSKA (reference sequence). The CDR3 DNA reads as TGCAGTGCTAGAGTTCCACCCCACAACTGGATTACCTACAATGAGCAGTTCTTC. Its protein is CSARVPPHNWITYNEQFF.

This chain uses TRBV6-2 or TRBV6-3 with TRBJ2-5; TRBD2 matches at 9 bases. This CDR3 has 14 residues. Germline-derived CDR1 and CDR2 are MNHEY and SVGEGT. V lost 5 bases, J lost 5 bases, and 6 bases stayed unmatched. The CDR3 region has the DNA TGTGCCAGCAGTAAGACTAGCGGTCACGAGACCCAGTACTTC. Residues: CASSKTSGHETQYF.

This clonotype was detected a few times. The rearrangement uses TRBV20-1 and TRBJ1-6; a weak D match, TRBD1 (6 bases). The V gene lost 2 bases and the J gene lost 5 bases, with 13 bases spanning the gap. CDR1 and CDR2 from the germline V gene are DFQATT and SNEGSKA (reference sequence). The CDR3 totals 15 residues. The CDR3, as DNA: TGCAGTGCTAGAAGCAGGGGCTTAGATAATTCACCCCTCCACTTT. It yields the protein CSARSRGLDNSPLHF.

This clonotype was seen repeatedly, ten times or more. The chain uses TRBV9 and TRBJ2-5; 10 nucleotides match TRBD2. Per the germline V gene, CDR1 is SGDLS and CDR2 is YYNGEE. The CDR3 totals 14 residues. The V segment lost 3 bases and the J segment 4 bases; nucleotides outside the gene matches: 3. The CDR3 reads CASSEGLALETQYF. In nucleotides, the CDR3 is TGTGCCAGCAGCGAGGGACTAGCGTTAGAGACCCAGTACTTC.

The table lists this clonotype with many counts. The chain joins TRBV7-2 to TRBJ2-3; tentative D call: TRBD2 (5 bases). Trimming removed 5 bases from V and 0 bases from J, with 12 bases in between. This CDR3 region has 15 residues. In germline, CDR1 is SGHTA, CDR2 FQGNSA. The CDR3 region has the DNA TGTGCCAGCAGCCCCGGACGGACTAGCACAGATACGCAGTATTTT. Translation gives CASSPGRTSTDTQYF.

The gene calls are TRBV20-1 and TRBJ1-1, with 8 bases lining up with TRBD1. Germline V gives CDR1 DFQATT, CDR2 SNEGSKA (reference sequence). The CDR3 has 14 amino acids. The ends lost 2 bases at V and 11 bases at J; junction bases unmatched: 13. CDR3 bases: TGCAGTGCTAGAAATCCCCGGACAGGGAAGTGGGCTTTCTTT. This gives the protein CSARNPRTGKWAFF.

The chain couples TRBV10-2 to TRBJ2-1; TRBD2 agrees at 8 bases. The CDR3 is made up of 19 amino acids. The V gene's germline CDR1 is WSHSY and CDR2 SAAADI. The junction had 12 bases not matched to a gene; V was cut back by 0 bases and J by 2 bases. The CDR3 nucleotides are TGCGCCAGCAGTGAGTCTTGGGCTAGCGGGTCGAGTCCCTACAATGAGCAGTTCTTC. Its translation is CASSESWASGSSPYNEQFF.

The count of this clonotype is one. The chain couples TRBV20-1 to TRBJ1-5; D unclear. Trimming took off 4 bases at V and 3 bases at J, with 10 bases between the two ends. The CDR3 spans 13 residues. CDR1 DFQATT and CDR2 SNEGSKA come from the germline V gene (reference sequence). The CDR3 here is CSAIGRINQPQHF. The CDR3, as DNA: TGCAGTGCTATAGGCAGGATCAATCAGCCCCAGCATTTT.

The CDR3 reads CASSPVRGLTEAFF. CDR3 sequence (DNA): TGTGCCAGCAGTCCGGTCAGGGGGCTGACTGAAGCTTTCTTT. The chain recombines TRBV5-5 with TRBJ1-1, with 8 bases that match TRBD1. Germline-derived CDR1 and CDR2 are SGHKS and YYEKEE (reference sequence). V trimming: 5 bases; J trimming: 5 bases; junction bases outside the gene matches: 8. This CDR3 is 14 amino acids long.

The chain has TRBV2 and TRBJ1-5; no reliable D call. Germline CDR1 is SNHLY and CDR2 is FYNNEI. This CDR3 comprises 15 residues. V was pared by 6 bases and J by 1 base, with 13 bases between. DNA for the CDR3: TGTGCCAGCAGCTCTACAGTAAGGAGCAATCAGCCCCAGCATTTT. This encodes CASSSTVRSNQPQHF.

This rearrangement joins TRBV7-2 to TRBJ2-5; D uncertain. Trimming stripped 8 bases from V and 5 bases from J, with 12 bases between. The CDR3 is 12 residues long. In germline, CDR1 is SGHTA, CDR2 FQGNSA. CDR3 sequence reads: CASPPPWETQYF. The CDR3 nucleotides read TGTGCCAGCCCCCCTCCTTGGGAGACCCAGTACTTC.

This clonotype was observed at least ten times. The chain combines TRBV11-3 with TRBJ2-1; D is tentatively TRBD1 or TRBD2 (5 bases each). The germline V and J ends were trimmed by 5 bases and 7 bases, with 15 bases remaining between them. The CDR3 is 14 amino acids. The germline gives CDR1 SGHNT, CDR2 YENEEA. CDR3 amino acids: CASSPTGLYNEQFF. The CDR3, as DNA: TGTGCCAGCAGCCCTACGGGGCTTTATAATGAGCAGTTCTTC.

The chain employs TRBV6-5 and TRBJ2-1, with D perhaps TRBD1 (5 bases). V lost 4 bases and J 2 bases, leaving 12 bases between the germline ends. This CDR3 is built from 15 residues. Germline V gene data show CDR1 as MNHEY and CDR2 as SVGAGI. The CDR3 DNA is TGTGCCAGCAGTTTGGGGCTAGAAACCTACAATGAGCAGTTCTTC. Translated: CASSLGLETYNEQFF.

The chain uses TRBV4-1 and TRBJ1-1; maybe TRBD1 (6 bases). Germline CDR1 is MGHRA and CDR2 is YSYEKL. Trimming removed 0 bases at V and 5 bases at J, with 16 bases between. The CDR3 consists of 16 residues. Written as DNA, the CDR3 is TGCGCCAGCAGCCAAGATTTTCCAGGACAGAAGACTGAAGCTTTCTTT. Translated, it gives CASSQDFPGQKTEAFF.

V usage is TRBV30 and J usage is TRBJ1-2, with 9 bases fitting TRBD1. V shed 5 bases, J shed 7 bases, and the junction held 14 bases outside the gene matches. The CDR3 is made up of 15 amino acids. Germline-derived CDR1 and CDR2 are GTSNPN and SVGIG (reference sequence). The CDR3 sequence: CAWENRGRAFGGYTF. The CDR3 DNA is TGTGCCTGGGAAAACAGGGGGCGCGCCTTTGGTGGCTACACCTTC.

V gene TRBV20-1 combines with J gene TRBJ2-5, with D perhaps matching TRBD1 (7 bases). Germline assignment: CDR1 DFQATT and CDR2 SNEGSKA (reference sequence). The CDR3 runs 13 residues. V lost 5 bases, J lost 3 bases, and 13 bases lay in between. CDR3: CSAAGQTKETQYF. CDR3 nucleotide sequence: TGCAGTGCTGCGGGACAGACAAAAGAGACCCAGTACTTC.

This clonotype was observed many times. The J gene is TRBJ2-7, the V gene TRBV12-3 or TRBV12-4; TRBD1 matches at 8 bases. V lost 5 bases and J lost 6; bases outside the gene matches: 6. CDR3 length: 13 amino acids. CDR3 nucleotides: TGTGCCAGCAGTCCGGGACAGGCCTTCGAGCAGTACTTC. Its protein is CASSPGQAFEQYF.

This clonotype was observed at least ten times. This rearrangement joins TRBV6-6 to TRBJ1-1; D unresolved. Germline values: CDR1 MNHNY, CDR2 SVGAGI (reference sequence). V was cut by 7 bases and J by 5 bases, with 14 bases left in between. CDR3 length: 13 amino acids. CDR3 sequence: CASTMNPWTEAFF. Written as DNA, the CDR3 is TGTGCCAGCACCATGAACCCGTGGACTGAAGCTTTCTTT.

This clonotype was detected many times. The chain links TRBV28 to TRBJ2-1; D call uncertain. Germline V gene sequence: CDR1 MDHEN, CDR2 SYDVKM. The CDR3 contains 14 residues. Trimming left V 7 bases short and J 0 bases short, with 10 bases between. CDR3 region: CASISIRSYNEQFF. The CDR3 DNA follows: TGTGCCAGCATCAGTATTCGCTCCTACAATGAGCAGTTCTTC.

V is TRBV20-1 and J is TRBJ2-5; possible D gene TRBD2, 6 bases. Germline V gene lookup returns CDR1 DFQATT and CDR2 SNEGSKA (reference sequence). The CDR3 length is 17 residues. V dropped 2 bases and J dropped 1 base, with 20 bases sitting between them. The CDR3 bases are TGCAGTGCTAGAATTCCCGGCGGGATCCCCCCCCAAGAGACCCAGTACTTC. Amino acids: CSARIPGGIPPQETQYF.